The present T cell receptor (beta chain) was sequenced within a study of blood T cells in healthy people across ages. Study-wide background: About one barcoded beta molecule per two T cells was the capture yield of template switching.

In germline, CDR1 is LNHNV, CDR2 YYDKDF (reference sequence). V was pared by 6 bases and J by 8 bases, with 29 bases between. The CDR3 totals 18 residues. Extraction of total RNA produced a minimum of 5.5 micrograms from each sample. A sample-barcoded 5' primer and a J-beta primer mix were used in a second PCR of roughly 7 to 12 cycles. TCRdb reanalysed the 5' RACE reads using MiXCR and keeps one entry per CDR3 protein. The profile shows 800,000 to 950,000 distinct CDR3 sequences, about 37% of them singletons. V and J are TRBV15 and TRBJ2-4; D perhaps matches TRBD2 (5 bases). The source is a young man in good health. Specimen: blood. The CDR3 spells CATRSGFGSDPGRDIQYF. CDR3 DNA sequence: TGTGCCACCAGGTCGGGATTCGGGTCGGACCCCGGGCGGGACATTCAGTACTTC.